This T cell receptor beta chain was recovered during a study of Tregs in tolerant kidney transplant recipients. In the study overall: The nonmyeloablative bone marrow transplants came from related graft donors, with transient mixed chimerism.

Trimming took off 2 bases at V and 5 bases at J, with 7 bases between the two ends. This CDR3 spans 13 amino acids. The germline V gene encodes CDR1 SGHRS and CDR2 YFSETQ. Whole-study results and caveats: This study did not directly address biological reproducibility. Changing PCR primers prevented nucleotide comparison between some patients' samples.

Unstimulated regulatory T cells (CD4+CD25+CD127-), CD4+CD25- non-regulatory cells, CD4 and CD8 cells were FACS-sorted from thawed PBMCs. Turning to this clone: No antigen is known for it. The read terminates 3 residues before the CDR3 end, so the remaining end is supplied by the germline J gene.

The protocol was immunoSEQ multiplex PCR, while the TCRdb copy is restricted to in-frame clones and leaves out a portion. The sample includes tens of thousands of clones. This specimen was CD4+ T cells from blood, taken before the transplant. The V call is TRBV5-1, the J call TRBJ1-4; no clear D gene. This receptor was identified in a human donor who received a combined kidney and bone marrow transplant. This CDR3 reads CASSFRINEKLFF. The covered CDR3 bases are TGCGCCAGCAGCTTCCGTATCAATGAAAAA.